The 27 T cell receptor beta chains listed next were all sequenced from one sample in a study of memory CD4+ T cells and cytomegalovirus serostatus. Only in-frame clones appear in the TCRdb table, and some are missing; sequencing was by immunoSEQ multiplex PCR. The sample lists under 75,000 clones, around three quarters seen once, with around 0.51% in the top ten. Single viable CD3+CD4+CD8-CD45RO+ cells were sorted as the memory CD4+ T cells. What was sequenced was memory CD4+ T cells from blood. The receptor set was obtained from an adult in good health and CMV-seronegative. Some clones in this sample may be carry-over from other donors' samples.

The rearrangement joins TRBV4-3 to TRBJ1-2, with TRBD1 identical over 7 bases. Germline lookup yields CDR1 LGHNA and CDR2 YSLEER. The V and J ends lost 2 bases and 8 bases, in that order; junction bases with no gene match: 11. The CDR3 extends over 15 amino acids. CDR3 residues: CASSQSSQGGWGYTF. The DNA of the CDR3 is TGCGCCAGCAGCCAATCGTCCCAGGGGGGTTGGGGCTACACCTTC.

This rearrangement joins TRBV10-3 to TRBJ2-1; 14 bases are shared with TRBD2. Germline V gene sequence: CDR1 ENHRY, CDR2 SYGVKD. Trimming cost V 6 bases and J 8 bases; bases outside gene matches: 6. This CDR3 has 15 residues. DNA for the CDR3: TGTGCCATCAGCCTGACTAGCGGGGGGGCCCATGAGCAGTTCTTC. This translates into CAISLTSGGAHEQFF.

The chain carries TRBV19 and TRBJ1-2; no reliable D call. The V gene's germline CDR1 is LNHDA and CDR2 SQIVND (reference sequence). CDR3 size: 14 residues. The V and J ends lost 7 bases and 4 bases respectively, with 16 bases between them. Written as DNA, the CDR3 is TGTGCCAGTAAGGGCCCTTCACCCTCCTATGGCTACACCTTC. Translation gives CASKGPSPSYGYTF. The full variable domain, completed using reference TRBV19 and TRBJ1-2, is DGGITQSPKYLFRKEGQNVTLSCEQNLNHDAMYWYRQDPGQGLRLIYYSQIVNDFQKGDIAEGYSVSREKKESFPLTVTSAQKNPTAFYLCASKGPSPSYGYTFGSGTRLTVV.

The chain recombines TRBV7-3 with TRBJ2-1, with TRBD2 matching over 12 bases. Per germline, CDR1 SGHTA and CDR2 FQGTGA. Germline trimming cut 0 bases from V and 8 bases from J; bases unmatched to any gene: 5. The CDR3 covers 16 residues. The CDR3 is CASSLTLAGGTDEQFF. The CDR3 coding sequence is TGTGCCAGCAGCTTAACTCTAGCGGGAGGGACGGATGAGCAGTTCTTC.

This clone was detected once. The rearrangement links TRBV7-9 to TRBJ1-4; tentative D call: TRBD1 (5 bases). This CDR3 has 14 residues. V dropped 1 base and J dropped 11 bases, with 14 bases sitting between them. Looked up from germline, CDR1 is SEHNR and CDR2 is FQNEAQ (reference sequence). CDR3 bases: TGTGCCAGCAGCTTAGAGGCCAGGGAATCGAAACTGTTTTTT. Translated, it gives CASSLEARESKLFF.

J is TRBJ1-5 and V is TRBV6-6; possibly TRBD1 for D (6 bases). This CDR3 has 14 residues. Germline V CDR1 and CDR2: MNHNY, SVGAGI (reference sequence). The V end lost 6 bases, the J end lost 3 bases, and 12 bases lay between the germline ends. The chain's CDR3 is CASRRGTDNQPQHF. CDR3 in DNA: TGTGCCAGCAGGAGGGGGACGGACAATCAGCCCCAGCATTTT.

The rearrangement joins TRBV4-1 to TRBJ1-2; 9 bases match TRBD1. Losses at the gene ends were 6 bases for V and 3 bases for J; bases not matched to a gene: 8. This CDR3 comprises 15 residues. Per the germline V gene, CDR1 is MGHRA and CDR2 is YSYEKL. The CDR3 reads CASSWGQGNDYGYTF. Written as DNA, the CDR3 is TGCGCCAGCAGTTGGGGACAGGGAAATGACTATGGCTACACCTTC.

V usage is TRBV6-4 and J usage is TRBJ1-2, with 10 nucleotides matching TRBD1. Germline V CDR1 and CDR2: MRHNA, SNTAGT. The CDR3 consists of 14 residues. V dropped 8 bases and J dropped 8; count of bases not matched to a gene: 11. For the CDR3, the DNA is TGTGCCAGCCGGGGGGACAGGGGATCCGGCGGCTACACCTTC. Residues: CASRGDRGSGGYTF.

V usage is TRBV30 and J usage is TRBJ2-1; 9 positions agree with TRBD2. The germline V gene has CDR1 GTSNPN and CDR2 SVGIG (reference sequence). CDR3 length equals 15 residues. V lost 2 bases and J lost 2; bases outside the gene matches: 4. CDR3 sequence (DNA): TGTGCCTGGAGTATACTAGCGGGTACCTACAATGAGCAGTTCTTC. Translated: CAWSILAGTYNEQFF.

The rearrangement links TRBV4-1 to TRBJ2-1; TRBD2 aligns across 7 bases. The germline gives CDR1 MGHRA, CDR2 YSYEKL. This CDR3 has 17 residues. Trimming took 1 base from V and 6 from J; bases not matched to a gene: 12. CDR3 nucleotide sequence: TGCGCCAGCAGCCAAGGGACTAGTATGGGGCAGGGCAATGAGCAGTTCTTC. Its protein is CASSQGTSMGQGNEQFF.

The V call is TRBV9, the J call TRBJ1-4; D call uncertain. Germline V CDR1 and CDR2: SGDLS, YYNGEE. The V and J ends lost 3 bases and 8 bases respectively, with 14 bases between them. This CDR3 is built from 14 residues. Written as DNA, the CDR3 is TGTGCCAGCAGCGCCAGTGCCAATGAGGAAAAACTGTTTTTT. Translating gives CASSASANEEKLFF.

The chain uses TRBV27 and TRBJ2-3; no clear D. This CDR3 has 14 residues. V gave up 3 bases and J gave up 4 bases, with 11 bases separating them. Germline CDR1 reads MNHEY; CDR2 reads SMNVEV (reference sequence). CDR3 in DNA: TGTGCCAGCAGTTTGAACAAGGCCGCAGATACGCAGTATTTT. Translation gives CASSLNKAADTQYF.

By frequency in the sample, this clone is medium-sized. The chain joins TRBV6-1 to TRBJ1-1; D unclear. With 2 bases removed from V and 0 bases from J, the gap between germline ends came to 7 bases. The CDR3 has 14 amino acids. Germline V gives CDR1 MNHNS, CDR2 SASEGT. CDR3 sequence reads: CASSERRLNTEAFF. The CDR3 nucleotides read TGTGCCAGCAGTGAAAGACGGTTGAACACTGAAGCTTTCTTT.

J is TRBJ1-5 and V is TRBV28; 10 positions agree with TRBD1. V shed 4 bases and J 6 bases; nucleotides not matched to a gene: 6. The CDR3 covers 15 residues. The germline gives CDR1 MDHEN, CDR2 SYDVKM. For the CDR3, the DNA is TGTGCCAGCAGTTCTCCGGGACAGGGGTTTCAGCCCCAGCATTTT. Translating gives CASSSPGQGFQPQHF.

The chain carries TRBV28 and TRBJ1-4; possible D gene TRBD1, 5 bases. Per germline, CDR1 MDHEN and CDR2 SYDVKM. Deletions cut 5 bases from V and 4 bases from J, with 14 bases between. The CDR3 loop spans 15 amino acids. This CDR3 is CASSPGGGHNEKLFF. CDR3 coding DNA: TGTGCCAGCAGTCCTGGCGGAGGACATAATGAAAAACTGTTTTTT. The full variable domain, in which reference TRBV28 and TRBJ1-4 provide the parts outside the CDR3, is DVKVTQSSRYLVKRTGEKVFLECVQDMDHENMFWYRQDPGLGLRLIYFSYDVKMKEKGDIPEGYSVSREKKERFSLILESASTNQTSMYLCASSPGGGHNEKLFFGSGTQLSVL.

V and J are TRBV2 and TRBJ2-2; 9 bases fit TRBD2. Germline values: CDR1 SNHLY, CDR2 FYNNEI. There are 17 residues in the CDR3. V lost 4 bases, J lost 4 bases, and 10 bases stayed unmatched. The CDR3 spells CASSGPAGGFVTGELFF. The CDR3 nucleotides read TGTGCCAGCAGTGGTCCTGCGGGGGGGTTTGTCACCGGGGAGCTGTTTTTT.

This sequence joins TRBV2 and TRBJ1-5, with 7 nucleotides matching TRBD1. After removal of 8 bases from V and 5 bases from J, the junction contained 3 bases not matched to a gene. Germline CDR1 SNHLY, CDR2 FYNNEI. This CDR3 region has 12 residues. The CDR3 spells CASSRGDQPQHF. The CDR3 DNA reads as TGTGCCAGCTCCAGGGGGGATCAGCCCCAGCATTTT.

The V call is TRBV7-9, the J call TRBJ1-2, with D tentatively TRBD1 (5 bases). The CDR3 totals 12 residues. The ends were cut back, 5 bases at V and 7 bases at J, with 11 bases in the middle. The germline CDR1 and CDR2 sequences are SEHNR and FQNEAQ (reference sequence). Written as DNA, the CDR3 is TGTGCCAGCAGCCCCAGAGGGGCTGGCTACACCTTC. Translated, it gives CASSPRGAGYTF.

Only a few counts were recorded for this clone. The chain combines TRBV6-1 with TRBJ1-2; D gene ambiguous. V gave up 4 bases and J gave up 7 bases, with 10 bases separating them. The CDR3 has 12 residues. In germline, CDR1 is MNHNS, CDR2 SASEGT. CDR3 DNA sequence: TGTGCCAGCAGTGGCCCTAGGACTGGCTACACCTTC. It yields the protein CASSGPRTGYTF.

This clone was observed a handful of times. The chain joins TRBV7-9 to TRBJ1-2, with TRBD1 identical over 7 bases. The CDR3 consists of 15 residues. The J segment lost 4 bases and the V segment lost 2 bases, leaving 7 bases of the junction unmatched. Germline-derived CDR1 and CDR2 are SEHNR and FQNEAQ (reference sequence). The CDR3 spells CASSLRTGTGYGYTF. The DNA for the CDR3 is TGTGCCAGCAGCTTACGGACAGGTACCGGCTATGGCTACACCTTC.

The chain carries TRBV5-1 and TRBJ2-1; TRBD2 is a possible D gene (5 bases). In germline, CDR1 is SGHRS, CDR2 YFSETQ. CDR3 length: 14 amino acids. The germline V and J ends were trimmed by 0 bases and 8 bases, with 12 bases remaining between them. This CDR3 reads CASSLDLARDEQFF. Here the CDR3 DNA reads TGCGCCAGCAGCTTGGATCTAGCAAGAGATGAGCAGTTCTTC.

CDR3 region: CASSEHLAGAKRAFF. DNA of the CDR3: TGTGCCAGCAGTGAACATCTGGCAGGGGCGAAGCGGGCTTTCTTT. This chain joins TRBV2 and TRBJ1-1; D possibly corresponds to TRBD1 (6 bases). The CDR3 extends over 15 amino acids. Germline values: CDR1 SNHLY, CDR2 FYNNEI. V lost 2 bases, J lost 11 bases, and 21 bases lay in between.

The CDR3 DNA sequence: TGTGCCAGCAGCTTAATGGGTGGGTCTTCTCACAATGAGCAGTTCTTC. This gives the protein CASSLMGGSSHNEQFF. V is TRBV7-2 and J is TRBJ2-1, with no clear D. CDR1 and CDR2 from the germline V gene are SGHTA and FQGNSA. The CDR3 has 16 residues. V lost 2 bases, J lost 5 bases, and 16 bases lay in between.

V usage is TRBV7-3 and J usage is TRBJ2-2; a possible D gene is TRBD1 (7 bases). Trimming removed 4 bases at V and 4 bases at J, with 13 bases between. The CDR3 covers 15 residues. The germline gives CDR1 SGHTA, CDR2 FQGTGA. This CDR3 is CASSSSQGGTGELFF. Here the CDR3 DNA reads TGTGCCAGCAGCTCCTCTCAGGGGGGCACCGGGGAGCTGTTTTTT.

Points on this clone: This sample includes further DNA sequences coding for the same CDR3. CDR3 DNA sequence: TGTGCCAGCAGCCGAGGACAGGGGGCTCCTTACGAGCAGTACTTC. Amino acids: CASSRGQGAPYEQYF. The V call is TRBV28, the J call TRBJ2-7; 11 nucleotides agree with TRBD1. Germline CDR1 MDHEN, CDR2 SYDVKM. This CDR3 has 15 amino acids. J lost 4 bases, V lost 6 bases, and 8 bases had no gene match.

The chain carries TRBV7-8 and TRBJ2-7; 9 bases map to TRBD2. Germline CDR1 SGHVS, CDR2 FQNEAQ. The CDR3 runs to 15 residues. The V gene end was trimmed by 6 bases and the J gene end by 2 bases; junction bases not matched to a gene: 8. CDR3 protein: CASSEGAGGPYEQYF. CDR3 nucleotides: TGTGCCAGCAGTGAAGGAGCGGGGGGTCCCTACGAGCAGTACTTC.

CDR3 sequence: CASSPEGRNYGYTF. DNA for the CDR3: TGCGCCAGCAGCCCTGAGGGCCGTAACTATGGCTACACCTTC. The chain has TRBV5-1 and TRBJ1-2; no clear D. The CDR3 sequence is 14 residues long. The germline gives CDR1 SGHRS, CDR2 YFSETQ. V was shortened by 4 bases and J by 1 base, with 11 bases between the two germline ends.